This T cell receptor (beta chain) was identified during a study of blood T cell repertoires in COVID-19. Turning to the study itself: Samples taken during acute and convalescent COVID-19 were collected in the United States, Italy and Spain. PBMCs, B-cell-depleted T cells, or T cells were the source of the cDNA or gDNA that made up the material.

Authors' processing steps: Reference gene primer amplification gave estimated nucleated cell counts. Generated by immunoSEQ multiplex PCR, the TCRdb table keeps only in-frame clones and is missing some. V and J calls and clone size follow that table, whereas D and trimming were derived from the DNA. The repertoire holds around 140,000 clones, with about 82% as singletons. Germline CDR1 and CDR2: LGHNA and YSLEER. J gave up 6 bases and V 3 bases, and 10 bases lay outside the gene matches. The CDR3 spans 16 residues. This receptor was obtained from a woman aged 55-75 years with acute or convalescent COVID-19. V is TRBV4-3 and J is TRBJ2-3; 9 nucleotides agree with TRBD1. The sample taken for sequencing was peripheral blood. The CDR3 sequence: CASSQETGGQQDTQYF. The DNA of the CDR3 is TGCGCCAGCAGCCAGGAGACAGGGGGTCAGCAGGATACGCAGTATTTT.